The entry below gives a single T cell receptor beta chain sequence along with its context. This specimen comes from a study of blood T cell repertoires in COVID-19. Study-wide context: Samples came from the United States, Italy and Spain, spanning acute and convalescent COVID-19. Sources were T cells, B-cell-depleted T cells, or PBMCs; the material itself was cDNA or gDNA.

The CDR3 runs 15 residues. Germline V gene data show CDR1 as MNHEY and CDR2 as SVGAGI. J lost 3 bases, V lost 4 bases, and 5 bases had no gene match. Source study methods: By means of reference gene primer amplification, nucleated cell counts were estimated. Profiled with immunoSEQ multiplex PCR; TCRdb holds only in-frame clones, not every one. D and trimming were read from the DNA, whereas the V and J calls and clone size are those reported in that table. The sample holds tens of thousands of clones; around three quarters are singletons and the top ten take approximately 30%. This chain connects TRBV6-5 to TRBJ1-5; 8 bases map to TRBD1. The specimen was peripheral blood. This TCR came from a woman at least 80 years old with acute or convalescent COVID-19. The chain's CDR3 is CASSSGQGHNQPQHF. DNA for the CDR3: TGTGCCAGCAGTTCCGGACAGGGTCACAATCAGCCCCAGCATTTT.